These T cell receptor beta chains were read from a single sample in a study of beta chain features in type 1 diabetes. Assay: immunoSEQ multiplex PCR; the TCRdb copy retains only in-frame clones and omits some. The sample lists around 600,000 clones; 9.5% to 15% were seen once. The sequenced material came from naive CD4+ T cells from blood. The source of these receptors is a man in his thirties or forties with type 1 diabetes. CDR3s include the opening cysteine and the closing phenylalanine or tryptophan. Fields, in order: D gene, V gene, J gene, clone size, CDR3 DNA, CDR3 protein. The D gene is left open where the match is weak. Size tells how often a clone was seen (once, few, many) or the class of an expanded clone, and some rows leave it out.

TRBD1	TRBV7-9	TRBJ2-7	few	TGTGCCAGCAGCTTAAGGCAGGGGGCATCCGAGCAGTACTTC	CASSLRQGASEQYF
TRBD2	TRBV7-9	TRBJ2-2	few	TGTGCCAGCAGTCGACTAGCGTCCACCGGGGAGCTGTTTTTT	CASSRLASTGELFF
TRBD1	TRBV18	TRBJ2-5	few	TGTGCCAGCTCACGACGGGACAGTTCCCAAGAGACCCAGTACTTC	CASSRRDSSQETQYF
NA	TRBV5-4	TRBJ1-1	few	TGTGCCAGCAGCTTGCTGCAGGGGAACACTGAAGCTTTCTTT	CASSLLQGNTEAFF
NA	TRBV6-1	TRBJ2-6	few	TGTGCCAGCAGTGCTCATCGAGCCACCGGGGCCAACGTCCTGACTTTC	CASSAHRATGANVLTF
NA	TRBV19	TRBJ1-1	NA	TGTGCCAGTAGTATAGGACTTCGGAACACTGAAGCTTTCTTT	CASSIGLRNTEAFF
NA	TRBV30	TRBJ1-3	few	TGTGCCTGGAATTCAGGCTACTCTGGAAACACCATATATTTT	CAWNSGYSGNTIYF
NA	TRBV6-1	TRBJ2-3	few	TGTGCCAGCAGTGAAGGGGAGGTTGCGGATACGCAGTATTTT	CASSEGEVADTQYF
NA	TRBV10-3	TRBJ1-1	NA	TGTGCCATCCGGGTAGGGGACACTGAAGCTTTCTTT	CAIRVGDTEAFF
NA	TRBV30	TRBJ1-5	NA	TGTGCCTGGAGTCGAGGAGGGGGGAATCAGCCCCAGCATTTT	CAWSRGGGNQPQHF
TRBD1	TRBV6-5	TRBJ1-6	few	TGTGCCAGCAGTCTAACCGGGACAGCAGGGCCACCCCTCCACTTT	CASSLTGTAGPPLHF
TRBD1	TRBV12-5	TRBJ2-7	NA	TGTGCTAGTGCCCGGACAGGGGGAAGCGAGCAGTACTTC	CASARTGGSEQYF
NA	TRBV5-6	TRBJ1-5	few	TGTGCCAGCTGGGGCAGGGATAGCAATCAGCCCCAGCATTTT	CASWGRDSNQPQHF
TRBD1	TRBV4-2	TRBJ1-4	few	TGTGCCAGCAGCGACAGGGGGAGTTTGGCTAATGAAAAACTGTTTTTT	CASSDRGSLANEKLFF
NA	TRBV7-7	TRBJ2-5	few	TGTGCTAGCAGCCCACAGGTCGAGACCCAGTACTTC	CASSPQVETQYF
TRBD1	TRBV18	TRBJ2-2	few	TGTGCCAGCTCACCTATGACAGGGGACACCGGGGAGCTGTTTTTT	CASSPMTGDTGELFF
TRBD1	TRBV7-8	TRBJ1-2	few	TGTGCCAGCAGCTTAAAGGAGGCAGGGGGATCTCGTGGCTACACCTTC	CASSLKEAGGSRGYTF
NA	TRBV2	TRBJ1-4	NA	TGTGCCAGCAGGACCTCCCCCGGGATCCCAAAACTGTTTTTT	CASRTSPGIPKLFF
TRBD1	TRBV7-9	TRBJ2-3	NA	TGTGCCAGCAGCCCCGCCGGGACAGGGGGCGCAGATACGCAGTATTTT	CASSPAGTGGADTQYF
NA	TRBV28	TRBJ1-2	NA	TGTGCCAGCAGTTCCGGGGGGCTTGACTATGGCTACACCTTC	CASSSGGLDYGYTF
TRBD1	TRBV2	TRBJ1-5	once	TGTGCCAGCAGTGAGGGGACAGGTTATCAGCCCCAGCATTTT	CASSEGTGYQPQHF
NA	TRBV5-1	TRBJ1-5	NA	TGCGCCAGCAGCTTGACAGGGAGAAGCAATCAGCCCCAGCATTTT	CASSLTGRSNQPQHF
NA	TRBV25-1	TRBJ1-4	few	TGTGCCAGCAGTGAATTCGGCAGCAGCCCAACTAATGAAAAACTGTTTTTT	CASSEFGSSPTNEKLFF
NA	TRBV30	TRBJ2-7	NA	TGTGCCTGGAGCGTGTCTCCCGAGCAGTACTTC	CAWSVSPEQYF
NA	TRBV9	TRBJ1-2	few	TGTGCCAGCAGCGTAGGCCCGACTGATAACTATGGCTACACCTTC	CASSVGPTDNYGYTF
NA	TRBV7-2	TRBJ1-5	NA	TGTGCCAGCAGCCAAATCTCCGGGACCGCTAATCAGCCCCAGCATTTT	CASSQISGTANQPQHF
NA	TRBV5-1	TRBJ2-3	NA	TGCGCCAGCAGCTTTTCAGGGGAGAGAGATACGCAGTATTTT	CASSFSGERDTQYF
NA	TRBV5-1	TRBJ2-1	NA	TGCGCCAGCAGCTTGGGACTCACCAATGAGCAGTTCTTC	CASSLGLTNEQFF
NA	TRBV19	TRBJ2-5	NA	TGTGCCAGTAGTATAGCCGGGGTAGGGAGAGAGACCCAGTACTTC	CASSIAGVGRETQYF
NA	TRBV11-2	TRBJ2-7	NA	TGTGCCAGCAGCTTATCAGGGGTCGAGCAGTACTTC	CASSLSGVEQYF
NA	TRBV5-4	TRBJ1-1	few	TGTGCCAGCAGCGTGGGGGGACGTTGGGACACTGAAGCTTTCTTT	CASSVGGRWDTEAFF
NA	TRBV5-1	TRBJ2-7	few	TGCGCCAGCAGCTTGGGGACCGAGACGGGGTCGGGCGAGCAGTACTTC	CASSLGTETGSGEQYF
NA	TRBV21-1	TRBJ1-5	NA	TGTGCCAGCAGCTCGTCCCGGGACAGTTTTAGCAATCAGCCCCAGCATTTT	CASSSSRDSFSNQPQHF
TRBD1	TRBV7-2	TRBJ1-2	NA	TGTGCCAGCAGCTTAGGACAGGGAGTAGGTGGCTACACCTTC	CASSLGQGVGGYTF
TRBD1	TRBV5-4	TRBJ2-1	few	TGTGCCAGCAGCTACCGGACAGGAGAAAATGAGCAGTTCTTC	CASSYRTGENEQFF
NA	TRBV19	TRBJ1-5	few	TGTGCCAGCGTTAACAGGGTAACAAATCAGCCCCAGCATTTT	CASVNRVTNQPQHF
NA	TRBV7-6	TRBJ2-3	NA	TGTGCCAGCAGCCTCGGACCCCTGACAGATACGCAGTATTTT	CASSLGPLTDTQYF
NA	TRBV7-2	TRBJ2-1	few	TGTGCCAGCAGCTTAGCAGGTCCTTTAGACTACAATGAGCAGTTCTTC	CASSLAGPLDYNEQFF
NA	TRBV2	TRBJ1-2	NA	TGTGCCAGCGCCACGACAGTAGGGCAAGTTGGCTACACCTTC	CASATTVGQVGYTF
NA	TRBV11-2	TRBJ1-2	NA	TGTGCCAGCAGCTTAAACGAGGGGCCGAGCTATGGCTACACCTTC	CASSLNEGPSYGYTF
TRBD2	TRBV7-3	TRBJ2-5	few	TGTGCCAGCAGCTTAAGCGGGGGGCGCCAAGAGACCCAGTACTTC	CASSLSGGRQETQYF
NA	TRBV4-3	TRBJ2-1	few	TGCGCCAGCAGCCAAGACCCCGCTCGTAGCGGTCCCTACAATGAGCAGTTCTTC	CASSQDPARSGPYNEQFF
NA	TRBV6-4	TRBJ1-1	NA	TGTGCCAGCAGAGAAACGGTGAACACTGAAGCTTTCTTT	CASRETVNTEAFF
TRBD1	TRBV9	TRBJ2-7	NA	TGTGCCAGCAGCGGCACCGGGACAGGGCTAAGCGAGCAGTACTTC	CASSGTGTGLSEQYF
NA	TRBV2	TRBJ1-2	few	TGTGCCAGCAGTGAAGCCTTGCCTAACACCTTC	CASSEALPNTF
NA	TRBV29-1	TRBJ1-1	few	TGCAGCGTTGATAAGCCGGCGAGAGGGACTGAAGCTTTCTTT	CSVDKPARGTEAFF
NA	TRBV5-4	TRBJ2-1	few	TGTGCCAGCAGCCCCGCCGCGGGGGCAGATGAGCAGTTCTTC	CASSPAAGADEQFF
NA	TRBV6-6	TRBJ2-7	few	TGTGCCAGCAGCTCCGGGGACACCGTTTGGTACTTC	CASSSGDTVWYF
NA	TRBV30	TRBJ1-6	few	TGTGCCTGGAGTGTACAGTGGGGAGGGACTTCACCCCTCCACTTT	CAWSVQWGGTSPLHF
TRBD1	TRBV5-4	TRBJ1-2	NA	TGTGCCAGCAGCTCACCGGGACAGGGAAAGGGCTACACCTTC	CASSSPGQGKGYTF
NA	TRBV7-2	TRBJ1-1	NA	TGTGCCAGCAGCAGAAGGACCGCCACTGAAGCTTTCTTT	CASSRRTATEAFF
TRBD2	TRBV6-6	TRBJ2-1	few	TGTGCCAGCAGTTCGACTAGCGGGGGTAGGCTTGAGCAGTTCTTC	CASSSTSGGRLEQFF
NA	TRBV5-8	TRBJ1-1	NA	TGTGCCAGCAGCCCCTGGACGGGGGACACTGAAGCTTTCTTT	CASSPWTGDTEAFF
NA	TRBV30	TRBJ2-7	NA	TGTGCCTGGAGCAGGGGCTACGAGCAGTACTTC	CAWSRGYEQYF
NA	TRBV2	TRBJ2-7	few	TGTGCCAGCAGTGCGGGGACCGCCAACTACGAGCAGTACTTC	CASSAGTANYEQYF
NA	TRBV29-1	TRBJ2-5	few	TGCAGCGCAGGACGACTCCAAGAGACCCAGTACTTC	CSAGRLQETQYF
TRBD1	TRBV30	TRBJ2-7	NA	TGTGCCTGGGACCGACAGGGGTCCTACGAGCAGTACTTC	CAWDRQGSYEQYF
NA	TRBV27	TRBJ2-1	few	TGTGCCAGCAGCCTGGAATCGCCCTACAATGAGCAGTTCTTC	CASSLESPYNEQFF
NA	TRBV11-2	TRBJ2-1	NA	TGTGCCAGCAGCTTAGTTCCAGACAATGAGCAGTTCTTC	CASSLVPDNEQFF